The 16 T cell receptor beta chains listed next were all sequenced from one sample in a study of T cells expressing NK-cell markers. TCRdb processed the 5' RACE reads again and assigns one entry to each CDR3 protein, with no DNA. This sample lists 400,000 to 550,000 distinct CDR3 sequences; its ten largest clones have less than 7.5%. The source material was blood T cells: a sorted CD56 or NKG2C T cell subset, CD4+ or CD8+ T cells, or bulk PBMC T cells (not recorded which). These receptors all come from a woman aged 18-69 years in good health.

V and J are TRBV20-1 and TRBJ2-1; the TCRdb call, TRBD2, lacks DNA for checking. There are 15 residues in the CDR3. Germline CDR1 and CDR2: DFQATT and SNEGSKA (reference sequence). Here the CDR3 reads CSARGLAGGYNEQFF.

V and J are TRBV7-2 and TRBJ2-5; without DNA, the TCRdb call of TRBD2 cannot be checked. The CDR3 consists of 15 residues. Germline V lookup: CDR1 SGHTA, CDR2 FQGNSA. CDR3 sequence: CASSLEGRRWETQYF.

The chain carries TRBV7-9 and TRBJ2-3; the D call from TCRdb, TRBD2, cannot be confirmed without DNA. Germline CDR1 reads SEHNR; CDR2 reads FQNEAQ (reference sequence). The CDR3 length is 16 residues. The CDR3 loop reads CASSPRGSSYTDTQYF. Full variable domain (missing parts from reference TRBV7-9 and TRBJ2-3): DTGVSQNPRHKITKRGQNVTFRCDPISEHNRLYWYRQTLGQGPEFLTYFQNEAQLEKSRLLSDRFSAERPKGSFSTLEIQRTEQGDSAMYLCASSPRGSSYTDTQYFGPGTRLTVL.

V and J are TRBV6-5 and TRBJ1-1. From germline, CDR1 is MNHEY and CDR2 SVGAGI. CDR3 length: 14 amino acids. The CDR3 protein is CASSYDGEGTEAFF.

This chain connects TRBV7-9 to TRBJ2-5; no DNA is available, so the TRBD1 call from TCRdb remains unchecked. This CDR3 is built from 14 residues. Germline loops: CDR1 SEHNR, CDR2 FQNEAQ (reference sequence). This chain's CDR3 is CASSSRTGGETQYF.

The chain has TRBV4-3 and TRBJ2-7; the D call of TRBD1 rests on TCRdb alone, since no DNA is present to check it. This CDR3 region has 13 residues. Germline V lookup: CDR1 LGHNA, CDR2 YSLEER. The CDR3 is CASSRGQDYEQYF.

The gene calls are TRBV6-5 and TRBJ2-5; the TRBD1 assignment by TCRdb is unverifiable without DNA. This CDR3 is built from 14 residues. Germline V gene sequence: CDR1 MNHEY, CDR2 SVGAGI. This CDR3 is CASSYMDIQETQYF.

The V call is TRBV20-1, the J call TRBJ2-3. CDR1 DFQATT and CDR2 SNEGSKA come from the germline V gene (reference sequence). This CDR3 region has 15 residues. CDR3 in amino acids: CSASSIGGITDTQYF.

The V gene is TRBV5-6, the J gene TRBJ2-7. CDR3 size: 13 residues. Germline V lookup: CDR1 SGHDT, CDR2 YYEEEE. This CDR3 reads CASSLVAAVEQYF.

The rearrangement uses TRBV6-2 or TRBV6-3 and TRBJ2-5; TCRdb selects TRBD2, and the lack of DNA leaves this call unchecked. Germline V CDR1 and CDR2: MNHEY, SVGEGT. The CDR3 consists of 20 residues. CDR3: CASSSLTSRTSGRPQETQYF.

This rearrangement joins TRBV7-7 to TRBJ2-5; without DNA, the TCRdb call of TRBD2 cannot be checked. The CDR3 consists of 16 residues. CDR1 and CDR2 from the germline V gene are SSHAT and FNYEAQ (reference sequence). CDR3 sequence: CASSFIGAGGQETQYF.

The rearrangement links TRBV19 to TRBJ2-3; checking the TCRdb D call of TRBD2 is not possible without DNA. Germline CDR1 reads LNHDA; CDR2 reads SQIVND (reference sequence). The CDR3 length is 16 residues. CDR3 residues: CASSMGLAKSTDTQYF.

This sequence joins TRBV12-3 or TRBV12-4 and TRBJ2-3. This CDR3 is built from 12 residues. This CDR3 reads CASRVVADTQYF.

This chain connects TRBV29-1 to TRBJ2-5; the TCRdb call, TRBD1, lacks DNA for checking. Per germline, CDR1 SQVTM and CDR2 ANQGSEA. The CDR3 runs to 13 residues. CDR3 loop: CSARDIHRETQYF. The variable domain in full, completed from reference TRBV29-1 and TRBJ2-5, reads SAVISQKPSRDICQRGTSLTIQCQVDSQVTMMFWYRQQPGQSLTLIATANQGSEATYESGFVIDKFPISRPNLTFSTLTVSNMSPEDSSIYLCSARDIHRETQYFGPGTRLLVL.

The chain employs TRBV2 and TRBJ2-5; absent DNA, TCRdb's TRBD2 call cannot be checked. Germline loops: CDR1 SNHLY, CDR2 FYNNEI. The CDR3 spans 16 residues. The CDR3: CASNARAGPGLETQYF.

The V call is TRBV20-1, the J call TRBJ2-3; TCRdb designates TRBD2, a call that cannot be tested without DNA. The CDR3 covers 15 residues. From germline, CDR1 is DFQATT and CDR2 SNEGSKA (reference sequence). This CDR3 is CSARDSGGGTDTQYF.